This TCR beta chain is drawn from a study of CD8 T cells in ankylosing spondylitis (dated by TCRdb to about 2017). A note on the overall study: The study set out to find disease-linked TCR variants by profiling T cell receptor beta repertoires in ankylosing spondylitis patients and healthy donors. The full study cohort comprised some 27 ankylosing spondylitis patients and around 100 healthy donors. Peripheral blood samples were taken, and synovial fluid was additionally collected from ankylosing spondylitis patients.

Sequencing used an Illumina HiSeq 2500. Quantitative 5'-RACE with molecular barcodes was the method used to prepare the TCR beta libraries. The published analysis was carried out like this. A new computational method based on a probabilistic model of VDJ rearrangement was used to identify disease-linked TCR variants. TCRdb took the public reads, trimmed them with fastp at Q25, ran MiXCR for clone calling and kept in-frame beta chains. Here each entry gathers all rows of one CDR3 protein and keeps the most common genes and DNA. Here the V and J calls rest on TCRdb's processing, not on the authors' analysis. The sample table lists 200,000 to 300,000 distinct CDR3 sequences, around 10% of them with a count of one. 5.5% to 8% of the sample is taken by the ten largest. At the junction V is shortened by 6 bases and J by 2 bases, with 12 bases in between. The CDR3 starts with the cysteine, ends with the phenylalanine, and has 14 residues. The retained sequence is limited to the CDR3, 42 bases, with the frame set at the first base. The germline V gene gives CDR1 as MRHNA and CDR2 as SNTAGT.

This clonotype was recorded at least ten times. Its antigen is unknown. No much larger clonotype is one base removed from it; base qualities were not supplied. Results the study describes overall, beyond this receptor: In peripheral blood, the disease-linked clones were found at relatively low frequencies and had a CD8+ phenotype. The disease-linked clones were reported to be significantly enriched in matched synovial fluid samples from ankylosing spondylitis patients. Some motif variants were previously reported in synovial fluid and blood of reactive arthritis patients, suggesting common disease-initiation mechanisms. Blood from ankylosing spondylitis patients appeared to be characterized by a TCR beta motif made up of about 8 highly homologous amino acid variants.

The source is a male donor with ankylosing spondylitis or in good health (not recorded which). Sequenced material: blood, either unsorted or a sorted T cell fraction (not recorded which). The chain is encoded by TRBV6-4 joined to TRBJ2-3; the D gene lacks a confident call. CDR3 region: CASSLGEPTDTQYF. The DNA is as follows: TGTGCCAGCAGCCTGGGTGAGCCCACAGATACGCAGTATTTT.